The clone carrying this TCR beta chain was seen a handful of times. Its specificity is unknown. Unique molecular identifiers were incorporated when the TCRbeta library was constructed. TCRdb analysed the PCR reads with MiXCR anew, one entry per CDR3 protein. The sample yields over 200,000 distinct CDR3 sequences, roughly 8.1% seen once. The CDR3 is 14 residues long. Germline V gives CDR1 SEHNR, CDR2 FQNEAQ (reference sequence). Trimming stripped 4 bases from V and 6 bases from J, with 15 bases between. This entry belongs to a study of T-cell reconstitution after alpha-beta-depleted transplantation in children. Study-wide results and caveats: The origin of high day-60 TCRbeta diversity in some patients lay in surviving recipient T cells and thymic progenitors. Newly produced T cells mostly provided counts and TCRbeta diversity after one year, as hyperexpanded clones declined.

The sample consisted of PBMCs, mostly from graft donor cells, taken 360 days after TCRalphabeta/CD19-depleted stem cell transplant. The V and J genes are TRBV7-9 and TRBJ1-2; no definite D call. The source of this sequence is a male patient aged 2 to 10 who had a stem cell transplant for acute myeloid leukemia, so the T cells may come from the graft donor. As DNA, the CDR3 is TGTGCCAGCAGCTATAGGTCCCAAGGTCATGGCTACACCTTC. Translated: CASSYRSQGHGYTF.